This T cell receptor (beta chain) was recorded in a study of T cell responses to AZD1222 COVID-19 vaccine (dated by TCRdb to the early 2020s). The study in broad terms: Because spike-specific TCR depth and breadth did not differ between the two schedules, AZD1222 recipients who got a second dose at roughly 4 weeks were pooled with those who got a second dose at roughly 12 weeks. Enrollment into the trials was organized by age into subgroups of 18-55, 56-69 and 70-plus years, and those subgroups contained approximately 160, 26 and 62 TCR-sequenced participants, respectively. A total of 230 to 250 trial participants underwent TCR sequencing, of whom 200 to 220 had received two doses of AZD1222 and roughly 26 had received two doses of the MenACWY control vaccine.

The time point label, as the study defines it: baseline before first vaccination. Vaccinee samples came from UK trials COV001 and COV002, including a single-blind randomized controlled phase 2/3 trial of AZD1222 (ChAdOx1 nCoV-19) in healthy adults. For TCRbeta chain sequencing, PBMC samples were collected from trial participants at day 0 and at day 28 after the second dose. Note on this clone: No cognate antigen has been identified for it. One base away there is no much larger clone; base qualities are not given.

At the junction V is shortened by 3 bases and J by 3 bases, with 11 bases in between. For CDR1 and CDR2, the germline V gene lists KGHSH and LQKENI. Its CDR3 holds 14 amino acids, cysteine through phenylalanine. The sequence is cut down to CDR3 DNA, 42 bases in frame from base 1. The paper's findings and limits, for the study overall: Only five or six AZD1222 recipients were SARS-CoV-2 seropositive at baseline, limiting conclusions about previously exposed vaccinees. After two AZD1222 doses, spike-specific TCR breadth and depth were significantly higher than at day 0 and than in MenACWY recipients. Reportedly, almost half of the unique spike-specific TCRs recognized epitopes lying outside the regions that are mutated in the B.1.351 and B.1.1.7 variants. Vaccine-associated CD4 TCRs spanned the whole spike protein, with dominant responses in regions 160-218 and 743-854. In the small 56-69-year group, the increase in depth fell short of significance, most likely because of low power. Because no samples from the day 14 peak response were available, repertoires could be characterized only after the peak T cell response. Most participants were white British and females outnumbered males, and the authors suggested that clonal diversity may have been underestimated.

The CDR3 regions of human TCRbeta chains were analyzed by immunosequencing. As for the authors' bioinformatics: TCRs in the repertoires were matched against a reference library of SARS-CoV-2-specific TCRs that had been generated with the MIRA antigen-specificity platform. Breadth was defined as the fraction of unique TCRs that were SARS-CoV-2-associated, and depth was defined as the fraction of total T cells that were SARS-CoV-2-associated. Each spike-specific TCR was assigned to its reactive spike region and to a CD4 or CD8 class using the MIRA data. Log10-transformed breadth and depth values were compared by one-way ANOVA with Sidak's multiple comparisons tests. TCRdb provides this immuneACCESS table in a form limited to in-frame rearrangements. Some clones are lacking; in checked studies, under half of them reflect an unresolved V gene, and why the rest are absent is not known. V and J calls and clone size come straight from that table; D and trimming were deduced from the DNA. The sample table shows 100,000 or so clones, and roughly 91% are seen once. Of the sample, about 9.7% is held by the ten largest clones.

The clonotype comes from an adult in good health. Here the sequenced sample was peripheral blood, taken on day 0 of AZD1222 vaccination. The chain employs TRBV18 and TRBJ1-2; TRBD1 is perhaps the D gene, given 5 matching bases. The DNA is TGTGCCAGCTCACCCCTCGTAGGGGACTATGGCTACACCTTC. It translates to CASSPLVGDYGYTF. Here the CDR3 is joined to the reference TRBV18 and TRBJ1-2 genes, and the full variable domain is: NAGVMQNPRHLVRRRGQEARLRCSPMKGHSHVYWYRQLPEEGLKFMVYLQKENIIDESGMPKERFSAEFPKEGPSILRIQQVVRGDSAAYFCASSPLVGDYGYTFGSGTRLTVV.